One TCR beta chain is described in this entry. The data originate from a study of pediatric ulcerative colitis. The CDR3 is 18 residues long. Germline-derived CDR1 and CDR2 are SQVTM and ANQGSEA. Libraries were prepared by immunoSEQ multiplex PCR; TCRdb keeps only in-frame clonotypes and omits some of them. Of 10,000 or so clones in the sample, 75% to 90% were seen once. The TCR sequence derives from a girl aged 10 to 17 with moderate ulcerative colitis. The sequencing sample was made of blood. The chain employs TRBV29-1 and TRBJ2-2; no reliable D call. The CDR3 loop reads CRGAQVDPISVDTGELFF. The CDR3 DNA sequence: TGCAGGGGTGCCCAGGTGGACCCGATCTCGGTCGACACCGGGGAGCTGTTTTTT.